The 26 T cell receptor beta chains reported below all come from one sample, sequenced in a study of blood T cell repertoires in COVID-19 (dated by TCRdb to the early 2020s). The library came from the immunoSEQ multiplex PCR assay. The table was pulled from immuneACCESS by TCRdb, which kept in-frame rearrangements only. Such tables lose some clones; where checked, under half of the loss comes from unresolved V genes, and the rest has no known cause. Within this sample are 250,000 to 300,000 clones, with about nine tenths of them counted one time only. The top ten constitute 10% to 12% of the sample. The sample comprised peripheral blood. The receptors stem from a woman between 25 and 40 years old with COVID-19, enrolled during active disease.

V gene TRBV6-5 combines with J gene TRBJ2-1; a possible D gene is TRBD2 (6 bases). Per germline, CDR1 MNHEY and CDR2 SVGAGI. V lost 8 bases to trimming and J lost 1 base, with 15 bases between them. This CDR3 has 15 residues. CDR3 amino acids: CASGTGGASYNEQFF. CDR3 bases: TGTGCCAGCGGAACAGGAGGGGCATCCTACAATGAGCAGTTCTTC.

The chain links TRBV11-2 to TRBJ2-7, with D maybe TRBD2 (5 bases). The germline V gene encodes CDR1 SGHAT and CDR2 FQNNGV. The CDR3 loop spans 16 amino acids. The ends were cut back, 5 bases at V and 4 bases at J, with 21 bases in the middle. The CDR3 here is CASSLQGSGRSYEQYF. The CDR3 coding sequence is TGTGCCAGCAGCCTTCAAGGATCGGGGAGAAGTTACGAGCAGTACTTC.

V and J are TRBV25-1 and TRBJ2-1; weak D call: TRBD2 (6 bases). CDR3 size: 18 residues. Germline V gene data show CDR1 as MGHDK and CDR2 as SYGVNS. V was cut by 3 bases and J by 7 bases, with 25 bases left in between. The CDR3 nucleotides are TGTGCCAGCAGTGATAGGGCTAGCGCAGCCCCCTCGGGGAATGAGCAGTTCTTC. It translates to CASSDRASAAPSGNEQFF. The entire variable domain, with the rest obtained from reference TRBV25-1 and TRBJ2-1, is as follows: EADIYQTPRYLVIGTGKKITLECSQTMGHDKMYWYQQDPGMELHLIHYSYGVNSTEKGDLSSESTVSRIRTEHFPLTLESARPSHTSQYLCASSDRASAAPSGNEQFFGPGTRLTVL.

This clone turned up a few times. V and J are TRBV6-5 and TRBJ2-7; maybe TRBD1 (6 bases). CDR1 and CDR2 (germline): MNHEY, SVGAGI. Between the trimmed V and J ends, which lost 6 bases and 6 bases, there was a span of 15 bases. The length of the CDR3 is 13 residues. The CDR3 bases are TGTGCCAGCAGACCAGGACAGAGGGGCGAGCAGTACTTC. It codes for CASRPGQRGEQYF.

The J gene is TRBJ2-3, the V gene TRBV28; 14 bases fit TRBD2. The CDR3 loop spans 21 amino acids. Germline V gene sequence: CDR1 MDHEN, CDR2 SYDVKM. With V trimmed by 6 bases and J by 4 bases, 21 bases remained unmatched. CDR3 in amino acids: CASSPTPGTSGSGTDADTQYF. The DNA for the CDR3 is TGTGCCAGCAGCCCCACCCCCGGGACTAGCGGGAGTGGGACAGACGCAGATACGCAGTATTTT.

This CDR3 reads CSVGDRRGPPLHF. The CDR3 coding sequence is TGCAGCGTTGGGGACAGACGGGGGCCACCCCTCCACTTT. The V gene is TRBV29-1, the J gene TRBJ1-6; 7 bases match TRBD1. This CDR3 region has 13 residues. Germline V gene data show CDR1 as SQVTM and CDR2 as ANQGSEA. The V gene end was trimmed by 4 bases and the J gene end by 11 bases; junction bases not matched to a gene: 8.

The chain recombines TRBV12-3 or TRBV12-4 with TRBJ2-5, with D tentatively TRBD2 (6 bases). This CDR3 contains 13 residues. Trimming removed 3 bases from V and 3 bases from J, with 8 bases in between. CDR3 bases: TGTGCCAGCAGTTTGGAGGGGAAAGAGACCCAGTACTTC. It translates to CASSLEGKETQYF.

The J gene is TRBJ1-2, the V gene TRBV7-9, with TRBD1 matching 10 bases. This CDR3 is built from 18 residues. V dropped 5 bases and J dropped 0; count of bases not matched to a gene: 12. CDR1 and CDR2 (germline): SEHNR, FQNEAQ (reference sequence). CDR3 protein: CASSPEIGQGVANYGYTF. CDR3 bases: TGTGCCAGCAGCCCTGAAATCGGACAGGGGGTAGCTAACTATGGCTACACCTTC. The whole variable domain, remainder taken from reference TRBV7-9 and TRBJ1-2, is DTGVSQNPRHKITKRGQNVTFRCDPISEHNRLYWYRQTLGQGPEFLTYFQNEAQLEKSRLLSDRFSAERPKGSFSTLEIQRTEQGDSAMYLCASSPEIGQGVANYGYTFGSGTRLTVV.

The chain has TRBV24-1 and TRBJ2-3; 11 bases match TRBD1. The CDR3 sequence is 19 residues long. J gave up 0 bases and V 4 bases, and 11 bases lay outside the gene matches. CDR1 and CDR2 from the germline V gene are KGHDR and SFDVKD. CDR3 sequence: CATSERTGGVRFSTDTQYF. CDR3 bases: TGTGCCACCAGTGAACGGACAGGGGGCGTCCGTTTTAGCACAGATACGCAGTATTTT.

The CDR3 region has the DNA TGTGCCAGCTCGCGTGCAGGGGACACTGAAGCTTTCTTT. Its protein is CASSRAGDTEAFF. The rearrangement links TRBV18 to TRBJ1-1, with a weak D call TRBD1 (6 bases). Germline V gene lookup returns CDR1 KGHSH and CDR2 LQKENI. Trimming took off 6 bases at V and 3 bases at J, with 11 bases between the two ends. CDR3 length equals 13 residues. The variable domain in full, completed from reference TRBV18 and TRBJ1-1, reads NAGVMQNPRHLVRRRGQEARLRCSPMKGHSHVYWYRQLPEEGLKFMVYLQKENIIDESGMPKERFSAEFPKEGPSILRIQQVVRGDSAAYFCASSRAGDTEAFFGQGTRLTVV.

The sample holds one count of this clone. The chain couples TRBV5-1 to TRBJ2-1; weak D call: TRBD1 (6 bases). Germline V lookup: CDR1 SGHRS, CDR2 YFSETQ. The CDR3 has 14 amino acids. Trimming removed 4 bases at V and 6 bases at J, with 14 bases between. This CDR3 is CASSGDRTSNEQFF. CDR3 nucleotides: TGCGCCAGCAGCGGCGACAGGACCTCCAATGAGCAGTTCTTC.

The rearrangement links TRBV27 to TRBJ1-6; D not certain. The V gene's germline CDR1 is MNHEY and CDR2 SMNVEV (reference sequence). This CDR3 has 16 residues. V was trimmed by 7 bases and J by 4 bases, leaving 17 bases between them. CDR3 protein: CASTTRSGVYNSPLHF. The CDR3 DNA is TGTGCCAGCACGACCAGGTCCGGGGTATATAATTCACCCCTCCACTTT.

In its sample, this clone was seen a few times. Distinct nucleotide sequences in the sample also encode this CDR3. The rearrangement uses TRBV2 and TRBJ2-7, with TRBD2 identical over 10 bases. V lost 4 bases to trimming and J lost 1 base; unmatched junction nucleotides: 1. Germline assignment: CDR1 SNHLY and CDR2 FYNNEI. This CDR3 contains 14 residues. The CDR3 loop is CASSGTSGSYEQYF. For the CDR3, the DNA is TGTGCCAGCAGTGGGACTAGCGGATCCTACGAGCAGTACTTC.

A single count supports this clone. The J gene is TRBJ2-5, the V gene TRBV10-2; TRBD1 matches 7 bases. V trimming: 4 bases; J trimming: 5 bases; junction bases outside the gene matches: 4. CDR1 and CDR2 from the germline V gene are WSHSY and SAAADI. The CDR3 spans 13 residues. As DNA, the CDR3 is TGCGCCAGCAGTGGGGGACAGAGGGAGACCCAGTACTTC. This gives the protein CASSGGQRETQYF.

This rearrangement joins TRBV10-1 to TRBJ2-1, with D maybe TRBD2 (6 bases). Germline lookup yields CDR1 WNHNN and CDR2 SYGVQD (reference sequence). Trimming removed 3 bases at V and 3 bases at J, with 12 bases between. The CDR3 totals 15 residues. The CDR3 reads CASSERGTRYNEQFF. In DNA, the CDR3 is TGCGCCAGCAGTGAACGGGGGACCCGCTACAATGAGCAGTTCTTC.

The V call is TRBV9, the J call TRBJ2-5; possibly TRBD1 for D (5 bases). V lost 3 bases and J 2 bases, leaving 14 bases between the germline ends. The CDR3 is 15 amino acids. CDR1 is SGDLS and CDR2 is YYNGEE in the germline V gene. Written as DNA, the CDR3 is TGTGCCAGCAGCGCCTCCCAGGGTACACAAGAGACCCAGTACTTC. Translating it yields CASSASQGTQETQYF.

CDR3: CAWANRGNQPQHF. The CDR3 coding sequence is TGTGCCTGGGCTAACAGGGGCAATCAGCCCCAGCATTTT. The chain employs TRBV30 and TRBJ1-5; the D gene is possibly TRBD1 (6 bases). Between the trimmed V and J ends, which lost 5 bases and 2 bases, there was a span of 10 bases. The CDR3 length is 13 residues. Germline V gene lookup returns CDR1 GTSNPN and CDR2 SVGIG (reference sequence).

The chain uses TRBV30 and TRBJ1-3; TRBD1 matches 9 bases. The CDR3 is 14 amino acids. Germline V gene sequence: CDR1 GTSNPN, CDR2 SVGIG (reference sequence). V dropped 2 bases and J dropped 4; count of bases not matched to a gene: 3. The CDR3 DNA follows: TGTGCCTGGAGTCGGACAGGGGTCGGAAACACCATATATTTT. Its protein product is CAWSRTGVGNTIYF.

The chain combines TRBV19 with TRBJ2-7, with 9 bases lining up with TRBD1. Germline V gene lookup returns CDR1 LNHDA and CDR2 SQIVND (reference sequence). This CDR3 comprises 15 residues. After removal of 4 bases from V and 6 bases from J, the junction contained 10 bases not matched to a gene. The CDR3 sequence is CASSKPGQGRGEQYF. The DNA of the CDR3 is TGTGCCAGTAGTAAACCGGGACAGGGTCGAGGCGAGCAGTACTTC.

The CDR3: CASSLTGINEKLFF. CDR3 coding DNA: TGTGCCAGCAGCCTGACAGGGATAAATGAAAAACTGTTTTTT. The rearrangement links TRBV7-6 to TRBJ1-4, with TRBD1 matching 7 bases. The CDR3 loop spans 14 amino acids. Germline-derived CDR1 and CDR2 are SGHVS and FNYEAQ. V lost 5 bases, J lost 5 bases, and 5 bases stayed unmatched.

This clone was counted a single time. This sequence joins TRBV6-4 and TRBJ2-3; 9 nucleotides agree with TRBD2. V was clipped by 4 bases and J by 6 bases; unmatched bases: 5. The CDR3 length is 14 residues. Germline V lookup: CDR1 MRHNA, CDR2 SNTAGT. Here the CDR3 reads CASSVLAGTDTQYF. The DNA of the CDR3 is TGTGCCAGCAGTGTGCTAGCGGGAACGGATACGCAGTATTTT.

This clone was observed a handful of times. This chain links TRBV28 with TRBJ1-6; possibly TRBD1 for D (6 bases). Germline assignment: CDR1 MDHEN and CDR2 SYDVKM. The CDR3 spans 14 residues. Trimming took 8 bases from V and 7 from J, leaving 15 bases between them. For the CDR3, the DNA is TGTGCCAGCGGGACCGTCACAGGGAATTCACCCCTCCACTTT. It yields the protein CASGTVTGNSPLHF.

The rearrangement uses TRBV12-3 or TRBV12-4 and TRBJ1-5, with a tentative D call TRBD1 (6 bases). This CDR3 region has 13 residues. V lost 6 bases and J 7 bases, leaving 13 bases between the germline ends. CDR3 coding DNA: TGTGCCAGCAGGGGGGCAGGGGTCCAGCCCCAGCATTTT. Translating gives CASRGAGVQPQHF.

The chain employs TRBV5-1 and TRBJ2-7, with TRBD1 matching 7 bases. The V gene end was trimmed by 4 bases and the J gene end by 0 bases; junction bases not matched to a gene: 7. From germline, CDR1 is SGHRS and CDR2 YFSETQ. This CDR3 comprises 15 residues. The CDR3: CASSPRQGSSYEQYF. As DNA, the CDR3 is TGCGCCAGCAGCCCCCGACAGGGATCCTCCTACGAGCAGTACTTC. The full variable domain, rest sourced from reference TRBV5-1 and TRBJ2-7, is KAGVTQTPRYLIKTRGQQVTLSCSPISGHRSVSWYQQTPGQGLQFLFEYFSETQRNKGNFPGRFSGRQFSNSRSEMNVSTLELGDSALYLCASSPRQGSSYEQYFGPGTRLTVT.

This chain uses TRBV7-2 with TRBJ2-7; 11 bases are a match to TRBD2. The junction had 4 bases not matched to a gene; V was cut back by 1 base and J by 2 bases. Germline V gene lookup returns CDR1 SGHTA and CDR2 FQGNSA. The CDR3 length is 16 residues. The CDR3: CASSLEGTSGTYEQYF. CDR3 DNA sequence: TGTGCCAGCAGCTTAGAAGGGACTAGCGGAACCTACGAGCAGTACTTC.

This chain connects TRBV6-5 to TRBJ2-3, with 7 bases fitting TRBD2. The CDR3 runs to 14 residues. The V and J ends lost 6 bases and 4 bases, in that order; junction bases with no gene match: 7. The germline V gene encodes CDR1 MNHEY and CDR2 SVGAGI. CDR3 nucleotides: TGTGCCAGCAGCCGTACTAGCGACTCAGATACGCAGTATTTT. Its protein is CASSRTSDSDTQYF.